This TCR beta chain was found in a study of cytomegalovirus exposure and HLA in healthy donors. Primers for the PCR totalled 60 Vbeta and 13 Jbeta. Repertoires were generated with immunoSEQ multiplex PCR, while TCRdb's copy carries only in-frame clones and drops some. This sample carries about 140,000 clones, roughly 80% of them seen once, and the ten largest clones take 3% to 4%. The ends lost 5 bases at V and 6 bases at J; junction bases unmatched: 21. Germline V gives CDR1 MDHEN, CDR2 SYDVKM. This CDR3 has 19 residues. V is TRBV28 and J is TRBJ2-1; TRBD2 agrees at 8 bases. The sequence was obtained from a female donor in good health and CMV-seronegative. The specimen sequenced was PBMCs. The CDR3 reads CASSPFSAFKAGAGNEQFF. As DNA, the CDR3 is TGTGCCAGCAGTCCCTTTAGCGCTTTCAAAGCGGGAGCAGGCAATGAGCAGTTCTTC.